The rows below give T cell receptor beta chains drawn from one sample of a study of graft-versus-host responses after intestinal transplantation. Assay used: immunoSEQ multiplex PCR; TCRdb lists only in-frame clones, some missing. This sample yields some 10,000 clones, of which roughly 38% are seen a single time; roughly an eighth belongs to the top ten. Sequenced here: alloreactive CD8+ T cells from a mixed lymphocyte reaction culture, sampled before intestinal transplant. The receptors come from a human patient who received an intestinal transplant. Each CDR3 is given with its conserved first and last residue. A D gene is named only where the DNA matches it firmly. Clone size is not always given. Where it is, it says once, few, many or a class for expanded clones.

size	D	J	V	DNA	CDR3
NA	TRBD2	TRBJ2-2	TRBV5-1	TGCGCCAGCAGTCAACTAGCGGGAGGAGGCACCGGGGAGCTGTTTTTT	CASSQLAGGGTGELFF
NA	NA	TRBJ1-5	TRBV5-1	TGCGCCAGCAGCTTGGAAGGGGCGACCAATCAGCCCCAGCATTTT	CASSLEGATNQPQHF
NA	TRBD2	TRBJ2-1	TRBV9	TGTGCCAGCAGCCGGGGGAGGGGATACAATGAGCAGTTCTTC	CASSRGRGYNEQFF
few	TRBD2	TRBJ2-1	TRBV27	TGTGCCAGCAGTGGACTAGCGGGAGGGGCTGAGCAGTTCTTC	CASSGLAGGAEQFF
NA	TRBD2	TRBJ2-7	TRBV28	TGTGCCAGCAGTTTCTCACGCAGCGGGAGGGCCTCCTACGAGCAGTACTTC	CASSFSRSGRASYEQYF
once	NA	TRBJ2-7	TRBV5-6	TGTGCCAGCAGCTTCGGGACACCCAGCTACGAGCAGTACTTC	CASSFGTPSYEQYF
NA	TRBD1	TRBJ1-1	TRBV9	TGTGCCAGCAGCTCAGGTCAGGGGGACGAAGCTTTCTTT	CASSSGQGDEAFF
NA	TRBD1	TRBJ1-5	TRBV6-1	TGTGCCAGCAGTGAAATCCGGGACAGCATATTCAATCAGCCCCAGCATTTT	CASSEIRDSIFNQPQHF
few	TRBD1	TRBJ1-5	TRBV5-8	TGTGCCAGCAGCTTGGGACAGGGTAGCAATCAGCCCCAGCATTTT	CASSLGQGSNQPQHF
few	NA	TRBJ2-1	TRBV21-1	TGTGCCAGCAGCAAAGCGCGGGGGGAAAGCGGGGACATCCTTAGTGAGCAGTTCTTC	CASSKARGESGDILSEQFF
few	NA	TRBJ1-1	TRBV4-2	TGTGCCAGCAGCCAAGATTATGCAGGTCCTGTGAACACTGAAGCTTTCTTT	CASSQDYAGPVNTEAFF
few	TRBD2	TRBJ2-2	TRBV15	TGTGCCACCAGCAGGCCTACTAGCGGGAGATTGGTCGGGGAGCTGTTTTTT	CATSRPTSGRLVGELFF
once	NA	TRBJ1-3	TRBV28	TGTGCCAGCAGTTTATACCGGGACACCAACCCTGGAAACACCATATATTTT	CASSLYRDTNPGNTIYF
NA	TRBD2	TRBJ2-1	TRBV27	TGTGCCAGCAGTAAAGGGACTAGCGGGAGGAATGAGCAGTTCTTC	CASSKGTSGRNEQFF
NA	NA	TRBJ1-5	TRBV21-1	TGTGCCAGCAGCAAAGCACTCAGCGAACAGGGGATCAATCAGCCCCAGCATTTT	CASSKALSEQGINQPQHF
NA	TRBD2	TRBJ2-3	TRBV11-2	TGTGCCAGCAGCTTTGGCGCGACCTATAGCGGGGGTCTTAGAGATACGCAGTATTTT	CASSFGATYSGGLRDTQYF
NA	NA	TRBJ2-5	TRBV4-1	TGCGCCAGCAGCCAAGGCCCGGGAAGACAAGAGACCCAGTACTTC	CASSQGPGRQETQYF
few	NA	TRBJ2-7	TRBV9	TGTGCCAGCAGCTTCCGGCCCGGGGATGGCGAGCAGTACTTC	CASSFRPGDGEQYF
NA	NA	TRBJ2-1	TRBV27	TGTGCCAGCGGCCTCAATGAGCAGTTCTTC	CASGLNEQFF
medium-sized	TRBD1	TRBJ2-2	TRBV5-1	TGCGCCAGCAGCGGATGGACAGGGGGCGCGTCCGGGGAGCTGTTTTTT	CASSGWTGGASGELFF
NA	TRBD2	TRBJ2-1	TRBV9	TGTGCCAGCAGCGTAGGTGGTAGCGGGAGTGATGAGCAGTTCTTC	CASSVGGSGSDEQFF
NA	NA	TRBJ2-7	TRBV5-3	TGTGCCAGAAGCTTGGAAGGGGCCGCACACGAGCAGTACTTC	CARSLEGAAHEQYF
few	TRBD2	TRBJ2-1	TRBV27	TGTGCCAGCAGTTCTGGGACTAGCGGCTACAATGAGCAGTTCTTC	CASSSGTSGYNEQFF
few	TRBD1	TRBJ2-7	TRBV2	TGTGCCAGCGAAACAGGGGGTGGCCACGAGCAGTACTTC	CASETGGGHEQYF
medium-sized	TRBD1	TRBJ1-2	TRBV4-1	TGCGCCAGCAGCCAAGAGCCCGACAGGGTCTATGGCTACACCTTC	CASSQEPDRVYGYTF
NA	NA	TRBJ2-7	TRBV4-1	TGCGCCAGCAGCCAAGAGCCAGGGATCGCCTACGAGCAGTACTTC	CASSQEPGIAYEQYF
medium-sized	NA	TRBJ1-4	TRBV7-9	TGTGCCAGCAGCGAGGTGAAAGGAGGAGGGGAAAAACTGTTTTTT	CASSEVKGGGEKLFF
NA	TRBD2	TRBJ2-7	TRBV4-2	TGTGCCAGCAGCCAAGATGGAAGCGGGGGGGCCGACGAGCAGTACTTC	CASSQDGSGGADEQYF
NA	NA	TRBJ1-2	TRBV5-1	TGCGCCAGCAGCTTGCAGGGGCGGTATGGCTACACCTTC	CASSLQGRYGYTF
NA	NA	TRBJ2-2	TRBV5-1	TGCGCCAGCAGCTTGCAGCGGTACTCGACCGGGGAGCTGTTTTTT	CASSLQRYSTGELFF